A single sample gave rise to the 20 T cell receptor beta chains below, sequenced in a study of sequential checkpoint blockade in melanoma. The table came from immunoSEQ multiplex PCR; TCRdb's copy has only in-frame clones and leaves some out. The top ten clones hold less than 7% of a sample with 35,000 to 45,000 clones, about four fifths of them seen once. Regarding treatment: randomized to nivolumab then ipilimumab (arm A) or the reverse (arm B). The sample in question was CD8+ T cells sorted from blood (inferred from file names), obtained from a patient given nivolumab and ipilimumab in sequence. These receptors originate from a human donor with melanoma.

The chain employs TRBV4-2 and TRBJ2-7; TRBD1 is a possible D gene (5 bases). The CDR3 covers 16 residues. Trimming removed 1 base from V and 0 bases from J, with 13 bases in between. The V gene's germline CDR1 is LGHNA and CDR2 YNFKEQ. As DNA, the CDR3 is TGTGCCAGCAGCCAAGTCTTGGGGCAGAACTCCTACGAGCAGTACTTC. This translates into CASSQVLGQNSYEQYF.

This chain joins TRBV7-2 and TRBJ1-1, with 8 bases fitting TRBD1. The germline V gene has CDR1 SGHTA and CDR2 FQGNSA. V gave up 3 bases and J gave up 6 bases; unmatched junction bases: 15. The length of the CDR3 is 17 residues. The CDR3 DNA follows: TGTGCCAGCAGCTTTACAGGGGGTATGGAGAGTATGGCTGAAGCTTTCTTT. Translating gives CASSFTGGMESMAEAFF.

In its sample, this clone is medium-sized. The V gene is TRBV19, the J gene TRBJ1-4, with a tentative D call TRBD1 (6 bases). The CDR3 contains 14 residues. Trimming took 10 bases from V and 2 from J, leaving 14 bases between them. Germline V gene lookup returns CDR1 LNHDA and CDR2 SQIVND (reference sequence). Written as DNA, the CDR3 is TGTGCCATTATATCGGACAGCACTAATGAAAAACTGTTTTTT. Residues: CAIISDSTNEKLFF.

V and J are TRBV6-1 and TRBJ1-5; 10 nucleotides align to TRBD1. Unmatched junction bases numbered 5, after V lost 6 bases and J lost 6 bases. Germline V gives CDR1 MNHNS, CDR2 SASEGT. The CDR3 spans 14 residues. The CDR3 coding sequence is TGTGCCAGCAGCCCGGGACAGGGGAGTCAGCCCCAGCATTTT. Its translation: CASSPGQGSQPQHF.

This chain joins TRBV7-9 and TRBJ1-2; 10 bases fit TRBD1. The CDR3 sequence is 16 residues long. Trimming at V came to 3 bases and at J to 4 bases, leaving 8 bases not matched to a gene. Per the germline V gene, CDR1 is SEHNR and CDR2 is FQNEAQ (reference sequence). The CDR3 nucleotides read TGTGCCAGCAGCTTTTCGGGACAGGGGTGGGGCTATGGCTACACCTTC. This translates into CASSFSGQGWGYGYTF.

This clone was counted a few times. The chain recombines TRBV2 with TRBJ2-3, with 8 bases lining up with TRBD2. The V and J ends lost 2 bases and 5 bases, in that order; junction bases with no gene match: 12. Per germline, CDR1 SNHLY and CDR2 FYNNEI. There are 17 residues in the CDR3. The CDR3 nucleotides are TGTGCCAGCAGTGAAAGGGTGGCCGGGGGGGCGAAAGATACGCAGTATTTT. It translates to CASSERVAGGAKDTQYF.

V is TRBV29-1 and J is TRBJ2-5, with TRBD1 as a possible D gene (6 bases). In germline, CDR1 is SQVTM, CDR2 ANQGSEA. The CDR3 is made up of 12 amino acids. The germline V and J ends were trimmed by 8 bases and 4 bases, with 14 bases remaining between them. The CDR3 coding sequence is TGCAGCATATCCCCCAGGGGAGAGACCCAGTACTTC. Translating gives CSISPRGETQYF.

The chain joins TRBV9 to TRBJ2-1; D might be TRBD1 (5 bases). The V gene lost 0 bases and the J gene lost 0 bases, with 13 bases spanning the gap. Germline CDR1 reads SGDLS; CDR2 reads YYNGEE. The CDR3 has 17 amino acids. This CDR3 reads CASSVVAGLSSYNEQFF. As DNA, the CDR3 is TGTGCCAGCAGCGTAGTTGCAGGGCTTAGCTCCTACAATGAGCAGTTCTTC.

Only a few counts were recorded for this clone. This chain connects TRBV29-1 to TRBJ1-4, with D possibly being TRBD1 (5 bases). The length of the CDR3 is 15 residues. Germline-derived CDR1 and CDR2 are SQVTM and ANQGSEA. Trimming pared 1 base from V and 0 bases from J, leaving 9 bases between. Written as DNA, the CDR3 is TGCAGCGTTGAAGGGAGGGGAGCAACTAATGAAAAACTGTTTTTT. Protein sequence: CSVEGRGATNEKLFF. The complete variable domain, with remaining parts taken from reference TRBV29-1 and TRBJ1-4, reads SAVISQKPSRDICQRGTSLTIQCQVDSQVTMMFWYRQQPGQSLTLIATANQGSEATYESGFVIDKFPISRPNLTFSTLTVSNMSPEDSSIYLCSVEGRGATNEKLFFGSGTQLSVL.

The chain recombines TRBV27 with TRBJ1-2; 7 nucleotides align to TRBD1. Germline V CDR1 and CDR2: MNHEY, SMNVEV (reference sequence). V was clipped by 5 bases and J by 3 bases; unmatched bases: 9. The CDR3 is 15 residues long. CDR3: CASSPLTGIDYGYTF. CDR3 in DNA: TGTGCCAGCAGTCCCTTGACAGGGATAGACTATGGCTACACCTTC.

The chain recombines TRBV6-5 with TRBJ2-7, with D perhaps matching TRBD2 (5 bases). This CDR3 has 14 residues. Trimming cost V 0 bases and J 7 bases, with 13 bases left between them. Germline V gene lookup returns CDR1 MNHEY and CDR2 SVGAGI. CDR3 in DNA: TGTGCCAGCAGTTACTCCCTCGGAGGAGCAGAGCAGTACTTC. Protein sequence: CASSYSLGGAEQYF.

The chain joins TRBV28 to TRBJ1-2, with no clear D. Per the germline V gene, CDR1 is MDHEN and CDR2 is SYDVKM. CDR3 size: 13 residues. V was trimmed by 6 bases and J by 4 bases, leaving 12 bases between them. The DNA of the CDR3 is TGTGCCAGCAGGCCAGGATCACCCTATGGCTACACCTTC. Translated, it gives CASRPGSPYGYTF.

CDR3 sequence (DNA): TGTGCCAGCAGCCTAGGACAGGGGGCGCGGAATGAGCAGTTCTTC. Encoded protein: CASSLGQGARNEQFF. The chain is built from TRBV7-9 and TRBJ2-1; 11 bases are a match to TRBD1. V gave up 5 bases and J gave up 7 bases; unmatched junction bases: 7. CDR1 and CDR2 from the germline V gene are SEHNR and FQNEAQ (reference sequence). This CDR3 contains 15 residues.

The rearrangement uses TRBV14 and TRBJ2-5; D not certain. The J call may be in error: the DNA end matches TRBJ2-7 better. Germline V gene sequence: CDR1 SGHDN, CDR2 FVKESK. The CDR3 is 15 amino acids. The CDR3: CASSQDFLTFYEQYF. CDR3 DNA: TGTGCCAGCAGCCAAGATTTCCTAACTTTCTACGAGCAGTACTTC.

CDR3 coding DNA: TGTGCCAGCAGTGACGTTTCGGACAGTCTCTCCTACGAGCAGTACTTC. It yields the protein CASSDVSDSLSYEQYF. The chain uses TRBV2 and TRBJ2-7; tentatively, D is TRBD1 (6 bases). This CDR3 region has 16 residues. Germline CDR1 and CDR2: SNHLY and FYNNEI. Trimming took off 3 bases at V and 0 bases at J, with 15 bases between the two ends.

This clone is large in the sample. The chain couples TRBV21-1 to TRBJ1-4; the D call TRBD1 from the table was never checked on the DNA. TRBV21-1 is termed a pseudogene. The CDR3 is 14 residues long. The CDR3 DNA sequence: TGTGCCAGCAGCACCGGGACAAAAAATGAAAAACTGTTTTTT. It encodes CASSTGTKNEKLFF.

The DNA of the CDR3 is TGCGCCAGCAGCTTGACTGGGAGGGCCTACAATGAGCAGTTCTTC. Its translation: CASSLTGRAYNEQFF. The chain uses TRBV5-1 and TRBJ2-1; 7 bases line up with TRBD2. The CDR3 contains 15 residues. V dropped 1 base and J dropped 2; count of bases not matched to a gene: 3. Germline values: CDR1 SGHRS, CDR2 YFSETQ. The full variable domain, its missing parts supplied by reference TRBV5-1 and TRBJ2-1, is KAGVTQTPRYLIKTRGQQVTLSCSPISGHRSVSWYQQTPGQGLQFLFEYFSETQRNKGNFPGRFSGRQFSNSRSEMNVSTLELGDSALYLCASSLTGRAYNEQFFGPGTRLTVL.

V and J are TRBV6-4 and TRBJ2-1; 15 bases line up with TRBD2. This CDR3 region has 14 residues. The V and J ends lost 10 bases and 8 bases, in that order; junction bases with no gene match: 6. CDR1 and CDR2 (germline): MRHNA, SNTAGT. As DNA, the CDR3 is TGTGCCACTGGGACTAGCGGGGGGAACGATGAGCAGTTCTTC. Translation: CATGTSGGNDEQFF.

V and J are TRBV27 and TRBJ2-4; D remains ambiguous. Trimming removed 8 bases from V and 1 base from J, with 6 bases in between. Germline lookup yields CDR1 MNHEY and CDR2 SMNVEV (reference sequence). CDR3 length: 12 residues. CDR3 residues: CASGPAKNIQYF. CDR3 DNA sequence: TGTGCCAGCGGGCCTGCCAAAAACATTCAGTACTTC.

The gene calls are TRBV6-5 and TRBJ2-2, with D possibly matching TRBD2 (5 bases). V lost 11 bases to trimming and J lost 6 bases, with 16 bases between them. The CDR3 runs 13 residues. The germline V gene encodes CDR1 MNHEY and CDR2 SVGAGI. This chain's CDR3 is CAPRPGSAGELFF. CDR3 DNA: TGTGCCCCCAGGCCGGGGTCGGCCGGGGAGCTGTTTTTT.